The clone carrying this TCR beta chain has a count of ten or more. The target antigen is unknown. TCRdb reanalysed the RT-PCR reads using MiXCR and keeps one entry per CDR3 protein. The profile shows about 190,000 distinct CDR3 sequences, 13% to 15% of them singletons. The data belong to a study of response to subunit inactivated influenza vaccine. The CDR3 is 12 amino acids. V was shortened by 1 base and J by 2 bases, with 6 bases between the two germline ends. CDR1 and CDR2 (germline): GTSNPN, SVGIG (reference sequence). Study observations and caveats: T cells newly recruited by each seasonal influenza vaccination are few, the authors suggested.

The source material was CD8+ T cells sorted from PBMCs, sampled 5 days after vaccination. The TCR comes from a man between 45 and 60 years old who received an inactivated influenza vaccine. The chain carries TRBV30 and TRBJ2-7; D is undetermined. The DNA for the CDR3 is TGTGCCTGGAGTGGCCCAGCCTACGAGCAGTACTTC. Translated, it gives CAWSGPAYEQYF.